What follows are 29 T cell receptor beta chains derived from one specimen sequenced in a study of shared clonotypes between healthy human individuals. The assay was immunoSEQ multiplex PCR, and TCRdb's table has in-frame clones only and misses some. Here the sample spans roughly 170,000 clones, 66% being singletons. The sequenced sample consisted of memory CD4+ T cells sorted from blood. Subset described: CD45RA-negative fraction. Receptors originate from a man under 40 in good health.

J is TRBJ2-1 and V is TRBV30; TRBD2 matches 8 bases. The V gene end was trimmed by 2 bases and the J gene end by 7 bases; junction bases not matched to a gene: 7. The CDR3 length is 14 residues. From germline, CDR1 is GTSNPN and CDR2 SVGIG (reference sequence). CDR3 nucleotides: TGTGCCTGGAGTACGGGAGGGTCGGTTAATGAGCAGTTCTTC. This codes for CAWSTGGSVNEQFF.

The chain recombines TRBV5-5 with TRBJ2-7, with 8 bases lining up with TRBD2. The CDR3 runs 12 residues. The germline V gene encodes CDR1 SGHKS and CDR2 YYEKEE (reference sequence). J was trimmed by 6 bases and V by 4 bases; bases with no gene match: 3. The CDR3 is CASSPRGGEQYF. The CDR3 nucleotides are TGTGCCAGCAGCCCACGGGGGGGCGAGCAGTACTTC.

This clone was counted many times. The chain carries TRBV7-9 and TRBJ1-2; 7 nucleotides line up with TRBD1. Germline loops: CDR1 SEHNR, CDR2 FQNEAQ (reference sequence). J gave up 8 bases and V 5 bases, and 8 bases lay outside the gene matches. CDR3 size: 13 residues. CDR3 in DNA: TGTGCCAGCAGCGGAGGGACAGTCGGCGGCTACACCTTC. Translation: CASSGGTVGGYTF.

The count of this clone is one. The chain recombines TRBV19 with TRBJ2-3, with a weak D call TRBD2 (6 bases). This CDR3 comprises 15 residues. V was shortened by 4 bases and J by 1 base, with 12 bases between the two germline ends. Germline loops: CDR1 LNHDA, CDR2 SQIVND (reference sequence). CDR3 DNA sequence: TGTGCCAGTAGTACCGGGACTCGAGGCACAGATACGCAGTATTTT. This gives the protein CASSTGTRGTDTQYF.

DNA for the CDR3: TGTGCCAGCAGCCAAGCTGTAGGAGGGCGAGGCTATGGCTACACCTTC. It yields the protein CASSQAVGGRGYGYTF. The chain combines TRBV14 with TRBJ1-2; D is unclear. CDR1 is SGHDN, CDR2 FVKESK, per germline. V was trimmed by 1 base and J by 4 bases, leaving 16 bases between them. CDR3 length: 16 amino acids.

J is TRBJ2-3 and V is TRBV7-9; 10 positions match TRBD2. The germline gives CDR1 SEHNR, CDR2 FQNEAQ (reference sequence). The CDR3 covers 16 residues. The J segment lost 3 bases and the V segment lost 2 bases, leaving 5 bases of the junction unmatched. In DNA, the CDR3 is TGTGCCAGCAGCTTAAGGCTAGCGGGAGATACAGATACGCAGTATTTT. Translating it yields CASSLRLAGDTDTQYF.

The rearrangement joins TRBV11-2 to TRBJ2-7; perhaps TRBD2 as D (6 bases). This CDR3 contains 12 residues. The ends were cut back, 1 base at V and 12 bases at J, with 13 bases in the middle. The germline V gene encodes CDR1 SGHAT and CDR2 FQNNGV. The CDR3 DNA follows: TGTGCCAGCAGCTTAGCTGGAGGGCCGATGTACTTC. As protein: CASSLAGGPMYF.

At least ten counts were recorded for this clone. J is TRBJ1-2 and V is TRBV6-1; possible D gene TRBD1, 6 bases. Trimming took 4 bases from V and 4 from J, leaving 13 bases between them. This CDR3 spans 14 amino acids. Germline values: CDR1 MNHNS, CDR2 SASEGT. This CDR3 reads CASSAGIQGYGYTF. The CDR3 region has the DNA TGTGCCAGCAGTGCAGGGATACAGGGCTATGGCTACACCTTC.

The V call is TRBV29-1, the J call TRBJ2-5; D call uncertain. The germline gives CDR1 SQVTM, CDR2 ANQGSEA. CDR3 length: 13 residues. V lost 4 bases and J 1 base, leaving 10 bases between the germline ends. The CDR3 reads CSVVDDRQETQYF. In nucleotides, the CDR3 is TGCAGCGTTGTCGACGACCGCCAAGAGACCCAGTACTTC.

DNA for the CDR3: TGTGCCAGCAGCTTAATGGCGGGGCAGAATGAGCAGTTCTTC. This gives the protein CASSLMAGQNEQFF. The chain recombines TRBV7-6 with TRBJ2-1, with a weak D call TRBD2 (6 bases). V lost 2 bases, J lost 7 bases, and 12 bases lay in between. The germline V gene has CDR1 SGHVS and CDR2 FNYEAQ. This CDR3 has 14 amino acids.

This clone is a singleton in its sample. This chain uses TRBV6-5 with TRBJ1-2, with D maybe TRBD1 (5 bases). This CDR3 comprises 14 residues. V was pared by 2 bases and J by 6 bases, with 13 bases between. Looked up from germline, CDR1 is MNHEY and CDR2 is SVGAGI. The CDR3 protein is CASSYDGRGDGYTF. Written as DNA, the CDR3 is TGTGCCAGCAGTTACGACGGGAGGGGTGATGGCTACACCTTC.

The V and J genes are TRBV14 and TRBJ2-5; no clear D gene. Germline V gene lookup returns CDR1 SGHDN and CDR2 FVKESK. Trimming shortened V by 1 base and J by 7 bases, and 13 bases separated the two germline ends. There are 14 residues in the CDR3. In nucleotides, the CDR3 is TGTGCCAGCAGCCAAGGAGACCTTAGAGGGACCCAGTACTTC. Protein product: CASSQGDLRGTQYF.

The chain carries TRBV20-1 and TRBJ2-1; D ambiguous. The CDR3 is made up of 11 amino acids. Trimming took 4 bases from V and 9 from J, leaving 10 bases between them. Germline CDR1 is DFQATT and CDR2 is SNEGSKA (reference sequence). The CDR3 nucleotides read TGCAGTGCTAAGTTTACGGCTGAGCAGTTCTTC. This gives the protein CSAKFTAEQFF.

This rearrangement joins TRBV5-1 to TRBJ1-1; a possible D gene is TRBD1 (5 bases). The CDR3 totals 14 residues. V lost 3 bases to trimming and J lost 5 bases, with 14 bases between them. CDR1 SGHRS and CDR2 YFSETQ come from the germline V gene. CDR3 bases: TGCGCCAGCAGCTCGGGTCCCAGGGATACTGAAGCTTTCTTT. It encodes CASSSGPRDTEAFF. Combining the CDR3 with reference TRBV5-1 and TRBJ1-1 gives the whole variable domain KAGVTQTPRYLIKTRGQQVTLSCSPISGHRSVSWYQQTPGQGLQFLFEYFSETQRNKGNFPGRFSGRQFSNSRSEMNVSTLELGDSALYLCASSSGPRDTEAFFGQGTRLTVV.

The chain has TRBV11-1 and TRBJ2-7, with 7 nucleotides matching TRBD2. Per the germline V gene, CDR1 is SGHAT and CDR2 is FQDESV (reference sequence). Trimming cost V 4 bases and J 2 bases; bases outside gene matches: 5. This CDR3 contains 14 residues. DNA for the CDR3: TGTGCCAGCAGCTCCGCGGGGGTAACCTACGAGCAGTACTTC. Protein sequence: CASSSAGVTYEQYF.

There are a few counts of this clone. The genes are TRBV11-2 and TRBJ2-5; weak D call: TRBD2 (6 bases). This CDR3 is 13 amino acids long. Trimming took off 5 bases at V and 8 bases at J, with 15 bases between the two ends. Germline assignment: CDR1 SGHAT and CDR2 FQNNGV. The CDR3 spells CASSVGEVVTQYF. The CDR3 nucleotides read TGTGCCAGCAGCGTGGGGGAGGTAGTAACCCAGTACTTC.

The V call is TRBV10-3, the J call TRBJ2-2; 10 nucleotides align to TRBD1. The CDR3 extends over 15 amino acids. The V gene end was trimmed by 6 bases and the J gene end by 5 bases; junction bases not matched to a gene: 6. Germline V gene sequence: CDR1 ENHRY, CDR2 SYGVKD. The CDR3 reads CAISRQGAPTGELFF. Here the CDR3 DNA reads TGTGCCATCAGCCGACAGGGGGCACCAACCGGGGAGCTGTTTTTT.

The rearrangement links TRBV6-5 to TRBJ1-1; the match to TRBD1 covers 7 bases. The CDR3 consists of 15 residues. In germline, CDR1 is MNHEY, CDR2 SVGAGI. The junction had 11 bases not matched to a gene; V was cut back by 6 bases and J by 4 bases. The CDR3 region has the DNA TGTGCCAGCAGACCTCTCACAGGGGATGCCACTGAAGCTTTCTTT. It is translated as CASRPLTGDATEAFF.

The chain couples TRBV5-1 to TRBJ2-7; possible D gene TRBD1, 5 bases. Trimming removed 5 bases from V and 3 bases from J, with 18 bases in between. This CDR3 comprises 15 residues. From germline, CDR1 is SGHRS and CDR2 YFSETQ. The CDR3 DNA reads TGCGCCAGCAGGGTTCTGCCACAGGATAACTACGAGCAGTACTTC. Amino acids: CASRVLPQDNYEQYF.

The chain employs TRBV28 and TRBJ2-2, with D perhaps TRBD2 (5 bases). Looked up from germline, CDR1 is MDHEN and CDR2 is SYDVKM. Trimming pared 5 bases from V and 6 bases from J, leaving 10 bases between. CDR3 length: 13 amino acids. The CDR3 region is CASSQLVPGELFF. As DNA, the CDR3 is TGTGCCAGCAGTCAACTAGTCCCCGGGGAGCTGTTTTTT.

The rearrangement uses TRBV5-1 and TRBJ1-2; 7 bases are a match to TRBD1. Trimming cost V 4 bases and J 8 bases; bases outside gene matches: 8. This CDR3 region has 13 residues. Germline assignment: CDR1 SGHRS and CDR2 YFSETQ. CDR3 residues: CASSATGVDGYTF. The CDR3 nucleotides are TGCGCCAGCAGCGCAACAGGGGTAGACGGCTACACCTTC.

The CDR3 DNA follows: TGTGCTACGTCCAGGGGCGGTTTTGAAAAACTGTTTTTT. Protein: CATSRGGFEKLFF. The genes are TRBV7-8 and TRBJ1-4; a weak D match, TRBD1 (6 bases). The CDR3 spans 13 residues. CDR1 is SGHVS and CDR2 is FQNEAQ in the germline V gene.

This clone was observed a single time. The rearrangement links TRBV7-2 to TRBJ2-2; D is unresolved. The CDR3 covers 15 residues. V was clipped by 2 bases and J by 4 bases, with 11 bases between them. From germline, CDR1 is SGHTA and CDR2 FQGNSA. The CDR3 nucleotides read TGTGCCAGCAGCTTACGGCGGCGATCCACCGGGGAGCTGTTTTTT. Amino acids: CASSLRRRSTGELFF.

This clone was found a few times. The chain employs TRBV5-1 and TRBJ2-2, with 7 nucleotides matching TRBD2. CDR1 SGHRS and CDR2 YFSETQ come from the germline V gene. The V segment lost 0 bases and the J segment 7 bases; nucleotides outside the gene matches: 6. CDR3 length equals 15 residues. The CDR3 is CASSLGRERFGELFF. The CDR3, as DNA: TGCGCCAGCAGCTTGGGGCGGGAGCGGTTCGGGGAGCTGTTTTTT.

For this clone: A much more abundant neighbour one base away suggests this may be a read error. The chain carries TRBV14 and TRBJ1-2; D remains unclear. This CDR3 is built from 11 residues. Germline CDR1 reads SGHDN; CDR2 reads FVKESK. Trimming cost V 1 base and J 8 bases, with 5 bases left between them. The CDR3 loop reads CASSQGGGYTF. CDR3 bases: TGTGCCAGCAGCCAAGGAGGAGGCTACACCTTC.

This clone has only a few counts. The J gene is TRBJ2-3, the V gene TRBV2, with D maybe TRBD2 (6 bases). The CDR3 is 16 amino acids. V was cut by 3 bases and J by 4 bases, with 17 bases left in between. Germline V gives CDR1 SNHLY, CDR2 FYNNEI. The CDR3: CASSDRAYRESDTQYF. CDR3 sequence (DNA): TGTGCCAGCAGTGATCGGGCCTATCGGGAGTCAGATACGCAGTATTTT.

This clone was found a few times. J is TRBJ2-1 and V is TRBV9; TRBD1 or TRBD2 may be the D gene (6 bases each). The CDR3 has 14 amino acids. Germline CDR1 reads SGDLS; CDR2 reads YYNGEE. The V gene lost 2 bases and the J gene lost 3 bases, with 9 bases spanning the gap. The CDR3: CASSVGGNYNEQFF. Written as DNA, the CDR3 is TGTGCCAGCAGCGTCGGGGGCAACTACAATGAGCAGTTCTTC.

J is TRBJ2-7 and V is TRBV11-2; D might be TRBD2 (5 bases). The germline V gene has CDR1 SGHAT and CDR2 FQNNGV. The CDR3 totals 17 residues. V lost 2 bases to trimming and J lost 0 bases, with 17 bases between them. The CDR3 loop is CASSLTLLGTSSYEQYF. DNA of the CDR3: TGTGCCAGCAGCTTAACCTTACTAGGTACCAGCTCCTACGAGCAGTACTTC. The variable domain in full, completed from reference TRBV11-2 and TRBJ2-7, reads EAGVAQSPRYKIIEKRQSVAFWCNPISGHATLYWYQQILGQGPKLLIQFQNNGVVDDSQLPKDRFSAERLKGVDSTLKIQPAKLEDSAVYLCASSLTLLGTSSYEQYFGPGTRLTVT.

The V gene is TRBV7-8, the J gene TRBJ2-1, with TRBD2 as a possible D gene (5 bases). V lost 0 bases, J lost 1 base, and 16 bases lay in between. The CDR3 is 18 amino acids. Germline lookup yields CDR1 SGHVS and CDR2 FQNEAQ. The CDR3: CASSLAGPSSTSYNEQFF. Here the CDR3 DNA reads TGTGCCAGCAGCTTAGCTGGTCCCTCTAGCACGTCCTACAATGAGCAGTTCTTC.